The clone carrying this TCR beta chain came up a few times. What it recognizes is unknown. Clones were read by immunoSEQ multiplex PCR, and TCRdb kept only the in-frame ones, dropping some. The data show 150,000 to 200,000 clones, 86% seen once. This record comes from a study of cytomegalovirus exposure and HLA in healthy donors. CDR1 and CDR2 from the germline V gene are MNHNS and SASEGT. With 3 bases clipped from V and 4 bases from J, the junction kept 5 bases outside the gene matches. The CDR3 totals 14 residues. Overall study findings and caveats: Subsequent analysis of the 120 or so validation repertoires found a tendency for first-cohort TCR clusters to co-occur. Listed as cytomegalovirus-associated were around 160 TCR beta chains. Three chains linked to CMV were shown in vitro to be specific for CMV antigens.

This rearrangement joins TRBV6-1 to TRBJ1-1, with 7 bases that match TRBD1. This TCR derives from a man younger than 45 in good health and CMV-seropositive. The sequencing input was PBMCs. CDR3 amino acids: CASSDPGGFTEAFF. The CDR3 nucleotides read TGTGCCAGCAGTGACCCAGGGGGATTCACTGAAGCTTTCTTT.